Each of the 7 T cell receptor beta chains below was sequenced from the same sample in a study of blood T cell repertoires in COVID-19. Assay: immunoSEQ multiplex PCR; the TCRdb copy retains only in-frame clones and omits some. The table records 150,000 to 200,000 clones, nearly 90% of them present only once. Sample: peripheral blood. The source of these receptors is a man in his late teens or twenties who had recovered from COVID-19.

The CDR3 sequence is CASSPTSGSYNEQFF. In DNA, the CDR3 is TGCGCCAGCAGCCCCACTAGCGGCTCCTACAATGAGCAGTTCTTC. The chain employs TRBV4-3 and TRBJ2-1; 8 bases map to TRBD2. Unmatched junction bases numbered 2, after V lost 4 bases and J lost 0 bases. Germline V gene data show CDR1 as LGHNA and CDR2 as YSLEER. The CDR3 is 15 residues long.

The rearrangement links TRBV19 to TRBJ1-6; maybe TRBD1 (5 bases). This CDR3 comprises 15 residues. Deletions cut 6 bases from V and 7 bases from J, with 16 bases between. Germline values: CDR1 LNHDA, CDR2 SQIVND (reference sequence). The CDR3 nucleotides read TGTGCCAGTAGACTCCTTTCGGGGGTGAATTCACCCCTCCACTTT. Translated: CASRLLSGVNSPLHF.

The chain employs TRBV28 and TRBJ1-5; D may be TRBD1 (6 bases). CDR3 size: 17 residues. The V gene lost 3 bases and the J gene lost 2 bases, with 17 bases spanning the gap. The germline V gene encodes CDR1 MDHEN and CDR2 SYDVKM. The chain's CDR3 is CASSFPKGGAGNQPQHF. CDR3 nucleotides: TGTGCCAGCAGTTTCCCCAAGGGGGGGGCAGGCAATCAGCCCCAGCATTTT.

V gene TRBV27 combines with J gene TRBJ2-2; 11 positions match TRBD1. In germline, CDR1 is MNHEY, CDR2 SMNVEV (reference sequence). This CDR3 comprises 19 residues. Trimming took 5 bases from V and 6 from J; bases not matched to a gene: 17. This CDR3 is CASSPRTGGGIVRSGELFF. The CDR3 region has the DNA TGTGCCAGCAGTCCGCGGACAGGGGGCGGGATCGTACGGTCCGGGGAGCTGTTTTTT.

V and J are TRBV9 and TRBJ2-5; 11 bases line up with TRBD2. Per the germline V gene, CDR1 is SGDLS and CDR2 is YYNGEE. With 2 bases clipped from V and 5 bases from J, the junction kept 11 bases outside the gene matches. The CDR3 sequence is 17 residues long. The CDR3 sequence: CASSVGGLAGGTETQYF. CDR3 bases: TGTGCCAGCAGCGTGGGGGGGCTAGCGGGAGGCACGGAGACCCAGTACTTC.

The rearrangement uses TRBV4-3 and TRBJ2-5; weak D call: TRBD2 (5 bases). This CDR3 is built from 14 residues. Looked up from germline, CDR1 is LGHNA and CDR2 is YSLEER. The V and J ends lost 1 base and 3 bases respectively, with 9 bases between them. This CDR3 reads CASSQVPGKETQYF. CDR3 DNA: TGCGCCAGCAGCCAAGTACCGGGGAAAGAGACCCAGTACTTC.

The V call is TRBV5-6, the J call TRBJ2-2; maybe TRBD2 (6 bases). Per the germline V gene, CDR1 is SGHDT and CDR2 is YYEEEE. The CDR3 has 16 residues. V was clipped by 2 bases and J by 0 bases, with 11 bases between them. The CDR3: CASSFRRATNTGELFF. The CDR3 DNA follows: TGTGCCAGCAGCTTTAGGAGGGCGACGAACACCGGGGAGCTGTTTTTT.